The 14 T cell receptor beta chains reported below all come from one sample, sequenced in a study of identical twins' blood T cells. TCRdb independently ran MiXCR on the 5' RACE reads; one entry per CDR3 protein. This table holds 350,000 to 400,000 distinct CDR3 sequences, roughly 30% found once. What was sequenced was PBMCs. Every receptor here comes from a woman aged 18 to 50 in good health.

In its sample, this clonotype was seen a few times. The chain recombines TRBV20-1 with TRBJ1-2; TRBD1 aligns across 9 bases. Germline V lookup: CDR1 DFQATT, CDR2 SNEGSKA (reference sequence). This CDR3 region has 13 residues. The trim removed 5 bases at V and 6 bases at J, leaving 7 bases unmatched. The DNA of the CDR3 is TGCAGTGCTCCCACAGGGGGCGGTCATGGCTACACCTTC. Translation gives CSAPTGGGHGYTF.

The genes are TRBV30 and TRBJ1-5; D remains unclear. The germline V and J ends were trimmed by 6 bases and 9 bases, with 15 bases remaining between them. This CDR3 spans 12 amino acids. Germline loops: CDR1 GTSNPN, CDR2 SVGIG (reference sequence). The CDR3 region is CACCTEPAPQHF. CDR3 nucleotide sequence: TGTGCCTGTTGTACCGAGCCAGCGCCCCAGCATTTT.

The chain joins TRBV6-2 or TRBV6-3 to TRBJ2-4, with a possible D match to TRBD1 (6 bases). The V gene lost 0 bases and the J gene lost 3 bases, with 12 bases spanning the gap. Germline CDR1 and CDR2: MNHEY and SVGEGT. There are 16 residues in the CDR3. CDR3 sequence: CASSYSNRVVKNIQYF. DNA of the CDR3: TGTGCCAGCAGTTACTCGAACAGGGTAGTCAAAAACATTCAGTACTTC.

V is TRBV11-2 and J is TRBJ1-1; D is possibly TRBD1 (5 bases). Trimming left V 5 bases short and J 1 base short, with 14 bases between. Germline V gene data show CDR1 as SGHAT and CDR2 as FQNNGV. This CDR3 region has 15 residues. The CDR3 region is CASSPRGGENTEAFF. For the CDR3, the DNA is TGTGCCAGCAGCCCAAGGGGTGGTGAGAACACTGAAGCTTTCTTT.

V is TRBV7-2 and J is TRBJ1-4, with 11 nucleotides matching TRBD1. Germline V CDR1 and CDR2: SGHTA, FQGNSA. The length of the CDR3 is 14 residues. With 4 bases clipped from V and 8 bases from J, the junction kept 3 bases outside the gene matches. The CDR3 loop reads CASSSGQGEEKLFF. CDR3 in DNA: TGTGCCAGCAGCTCGGGACAGGGGGAAGAAAAACTGTTTTTT.

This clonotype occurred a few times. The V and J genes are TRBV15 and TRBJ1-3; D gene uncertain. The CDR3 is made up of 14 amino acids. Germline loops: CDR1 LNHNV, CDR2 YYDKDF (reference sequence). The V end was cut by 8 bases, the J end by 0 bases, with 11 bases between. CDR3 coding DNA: TGTGCCACCGGGAGTGGCCTCTCTGGAAACACCATATATTTT. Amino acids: CATGSGLSGNTIYF.

In DNA, the CDR3 is TGCGCCAGCAGTCACGCTCAGAACGATTCACCCCTCCACTTT. Translated, it gives CASSHAQNDSPLHF. V usage is TRBV5-1 and J usage is TRBJ1-6; unclear D gene. V dropped 5 bases and J dropped 8 bases, with 14 bases sitting between them. The CDR3 consists of 14 residues. Germline V CDR1 and CDR2: SGHRS, YFSETQ.

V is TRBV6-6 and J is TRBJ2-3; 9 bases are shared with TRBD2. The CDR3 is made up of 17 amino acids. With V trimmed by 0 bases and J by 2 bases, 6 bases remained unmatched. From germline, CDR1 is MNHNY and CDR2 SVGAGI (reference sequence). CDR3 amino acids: CASSYSGASGITDTQYF. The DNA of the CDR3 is TGTGCCAGCAGTTACTCGGGCGCTAGCGGGATCACAGATACGCAGTATTTT.

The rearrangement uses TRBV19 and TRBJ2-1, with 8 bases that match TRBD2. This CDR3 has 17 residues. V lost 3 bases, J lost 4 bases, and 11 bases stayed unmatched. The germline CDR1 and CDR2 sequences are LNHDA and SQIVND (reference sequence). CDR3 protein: CASSIEPGLGFYNEQFF. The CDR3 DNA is TGTGCCAGTAGTATCGAACCGGGACTAGGGTTTTACAATGAGCAGTTCTTC.

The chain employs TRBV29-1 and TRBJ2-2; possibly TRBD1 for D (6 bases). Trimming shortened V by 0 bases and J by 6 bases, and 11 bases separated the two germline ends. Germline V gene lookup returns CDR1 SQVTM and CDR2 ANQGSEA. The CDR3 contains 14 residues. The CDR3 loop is CSVEDLRGAGELFF. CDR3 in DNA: TGCAGCGTTGAAGATCTCAGGGGAGCCGGGGAGCTGTTTTTT.

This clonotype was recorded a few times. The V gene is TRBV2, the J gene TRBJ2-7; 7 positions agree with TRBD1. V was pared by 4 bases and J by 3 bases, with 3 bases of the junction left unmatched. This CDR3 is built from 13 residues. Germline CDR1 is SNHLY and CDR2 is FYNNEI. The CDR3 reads CASSVAGGYEQYF. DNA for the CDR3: TGTGCCAGCAGTGTTGCAGGGGGCTACGAGCAGTACTTC.

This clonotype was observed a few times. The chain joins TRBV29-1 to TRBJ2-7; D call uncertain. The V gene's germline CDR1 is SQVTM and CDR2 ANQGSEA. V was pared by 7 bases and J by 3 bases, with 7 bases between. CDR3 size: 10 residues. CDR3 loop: CSAGDYEQYF. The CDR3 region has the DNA TGCAGCGCCGGAGACTACGAGCAGTACTTC.

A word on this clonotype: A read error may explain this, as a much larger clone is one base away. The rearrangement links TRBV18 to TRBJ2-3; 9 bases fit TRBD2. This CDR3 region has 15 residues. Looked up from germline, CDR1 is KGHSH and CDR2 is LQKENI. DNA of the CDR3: TGTGCCAGCTCACCCCGAGGGACTAGCACAGATACGCATTATTTT. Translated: CASSPRGTSTDTHYF. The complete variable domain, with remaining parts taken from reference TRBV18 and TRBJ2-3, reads NAGVMQNPRHLVRRRGQEARLRCSPMKGHSHVYWYRQLPEEGLKFMVYLQKENIIDESGMPKERFSAEFPKEGPSILRIQQVVRGDSAAYFCASSPRGTSTDTHYFGPGTRLTVL.

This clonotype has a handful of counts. CDR3 residues: CASSLSRRYYTF. DNA of the CDR3: TGTGCCAGCAGCTTAAGCCGGCGTTACTACACCTTC. The chain uses TRBV7-2 and TRBJ1-2; no reliable D call. CDR3 length: 12 amino acids. Trimming cost V 2 bases and J 10 bases, with 11 bases left between them. Germline values: CDR1 SGHTA, CDR2 FQGNSA.